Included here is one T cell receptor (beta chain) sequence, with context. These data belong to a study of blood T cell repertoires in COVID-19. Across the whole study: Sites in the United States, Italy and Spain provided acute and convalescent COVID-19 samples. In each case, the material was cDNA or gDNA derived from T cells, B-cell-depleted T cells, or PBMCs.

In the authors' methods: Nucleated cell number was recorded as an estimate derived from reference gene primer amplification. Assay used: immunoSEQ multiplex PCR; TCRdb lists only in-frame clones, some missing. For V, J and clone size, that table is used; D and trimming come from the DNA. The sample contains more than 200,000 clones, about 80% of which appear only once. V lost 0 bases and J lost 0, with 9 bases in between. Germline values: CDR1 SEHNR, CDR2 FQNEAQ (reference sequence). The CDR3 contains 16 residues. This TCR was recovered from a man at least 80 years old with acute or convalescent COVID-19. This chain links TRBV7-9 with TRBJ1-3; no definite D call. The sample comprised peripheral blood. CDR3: CASSLAKGVSGNTIYF. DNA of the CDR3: TGTGCCAGCAGCTTAGCGAAGGGAGTCTCTGGAAACACCATATATTTT.